This TCR beta chain was captured in a study of monozygotic twins with inflammatory bowel disease. TCRdb re-called the 5' RACE reads and catalogs CDR3 proteins one per entry, DNA excluded. The sample features approximately 330,000 distinct CDR3 sequences, with over 2% in its top ten. The CDR3 is 15 amino acids. Germline V gene sequence: CDR1 SGHTA, CDR2 FQGNSA. Regarding this clonotype: Antigen unknown.

Study-wide results and limits: Patients with IBD had less TCRbeta diversity (inverse Simpson) than their healthy co-twins.

The sequencing sample was made of blood. This clonotype originated in a human donor with ulcerative colitis or Crohn's disease, or a healthy co-twin of an affected twin (not recorded which). This rearrangement joins TRBV7-2 to TRBJ2-1; TCRdb selects TRBD2, and the lack of DNA leaves this call unchecked. CDR3 loop: CASSFTAGSYNEQFF.